Below, 2 T cell receptor beta chains from the same sample are listed, as sequenced in a study of cytomegalovirus exposure and HLA in healthy donors. TCRdb's table, derived via immunoSEQ multiplex PCR, lists solely in-frame clones and lacks some. The repertoire holds over 150,000 clones, with 85% to 90% as singletons. Sequencing used PBMCs. All receptors derive from a young man in good health and CMV-seropositive.

The V gene is TRBV7-8, the J gene TRBJ2-3, with D hard to call. The CDR3 consists of 12 residues. Germline CDR1 reads SGHVS; CDR2 reads FQNEAQ. The V gene lost 3 bases and the J gene lost 2 bases, with 3 bases spanning the gap. The DNA of the CDR3 is TGTGCCAGCAGCTTCTACACAGATACGCAGTATTTT. Translation gives CASSFYTDTQYF.

J is TRBJ1-1 and V is TRBV19; the match to TRBD1 covers 7 bases. V dropped 0 bases and J dropped 10; count of bases not matched to a gene: 11. Germline V gene lookup returns CDR1 LNHDA and CDR2 SQIVND (reference sequence). This CDR3 has 15 amino acids. The CDR3 DNA follows: TGTGCCAGTAGTATAGACGCCGGGACAGTTATTTCAGCTTTCTTT. It is translated as CASSIDAGTVISAFF. The variable domain in full, completed from reference TRBV19 and TRBJ1-1, reads DGGITQSPKYLFRKEGQNVTLSCEQNLNHDAMYWYRQDPGQGLRLIYYSQIVNDFQKGDIAEGYSVSREKKESFPLTVTSAQKNPTAFYLCASSIDAGTVISAFFGQGTRLTVV.